The present T cell receptor beta chain was sequenced within a study of CXCR3-negative and CXCR3-positive naive CD8 T cells (dated by TCRdb to 2018 to 2020). Background for the entire study: In total, some 130 million TRB reads were obtained, or roughly 1.5 +/- 0.3 million reads per library. Data from about 12 donors, pooled across two independent experiments, went into the diversity and physicochemical repertoire analyses. The TRBV-TRBJ cluster analysis covered naive subsets from five or six donors and memory cells from 3 donors.

Note on this clonotype: It has no known antigen specificity.

Including the terminal cysteine and phenylalanine, the CDR3 comprises 15 residues. No nucleotide data were recorded. Reading the germline V gene (reference sequence) gives CDR1 SEHNR and CDR2 FQNEAQ. The instrument given in TCRdb is NextSeq 550. The Human TCR Profiling Kit (MiLaboratory) was used to make UMI-labeled 5' RACE TRB cDNA libraries. cDNA synthesis used the entire amount of extracted RNA, and PCR amplification then used the entire amount of cDNA produced. Libraries were prepared in parallel using an identical number of PCR cycles. In the paper's pipeline: With a requirement of at least two reads per UMI, MIGEC and MiXCR extracted about 52,000 +/- 9,100 unique UMI-labeled TRB cDNA molecules per library. An average of about 40,000 +/- 10,000 functional in-frame TRB CDR3 nucleotide clonotypes without stop codons was found per library. After downsampling to 5000 UMI-labeled TRB molecules per sample, diversity metrics, including normalized Shannon-Wiener and Chao1, were computed in VDJtools. VDJtools was used to calculate clonotype-size-weighted physicochemical properties of the central five CDR3 residues, namely interaction energy, strength, volume and Kidera factor 4. TCRdb reprocessed the reads; each CDR3 protein sequence makes one entry, and DNA is unavailable. The V and J calls follow TCRdb's processing rather than the paper's. The table of this sample itemizes 150,000 or so distinct CDR3 sequences. The ten largest make up just under 0.5% of the sample.

What the research found in general, with its limitations: Because CXCR3 expression was partially decreased after cryopreservation, freshly isolated PBMCs were used for most assays. TRBV-TRBJ usage was similar between naive CXCR3-negative and CXCR3-positive cells from the same donor, while memory cells showed distinct patterns. Both naive subsets had comparably high repertoire diversity, while memory CD8+ T cells had much lower repertoire diversity. Surface CD5, linked to self-reactivity in mice, was comparable between naive subsets; TCR interaction strength was therefore also inferred from TRB CDR3 physicochemical properties. Compared with CXCR3-negative naive cells, CXCR3-positive naive cells had TRB CDR3s with higher hydrophobicity (lower Kidera factor 4), lower energy, and higher strength and volume indices.

Each CD8+ T cell subset was flow-sorted in triplicate, and 300,000 or so cells per subset were placed directly into RLT lysis buffer. To exclude memory contaminants, naive CD8+ T cells were stringently defined as CD45RO-CCR7+CD27+CD95-. Peripheral blood mononuclear cells were isolated from buffy coats using standard density gradient centrifugation. Naive CXCR3-negative and CXCR3-positive CD8+ T cells were flow-sorted on a FACSAria III. An RNeasy Mini Kit was used to extract total RNA from the sorted cells. The material sequenced was naive CXCR3+ CD8+ T cells from blood. Per the publication, the cell subset or site label means: CD45RO-CCR7+CD27+CD95- naive CD8+ T cells expressing CXCR3 (TNR3+). The source is a human donor in good health. Some clones in this sample may be carry-over from other donors' samples. The chain joins TRBV7-9 to TRBJ1-1. The CDR3 region reads CASSLGLGLNTEAFF.